This T cell receptor beta chain was retrieved from a study of cytomegalovirus exposure and HLA in healthy donors. General observations from the study: A later analysis linked a missense DCLRE1C variant to TCR beta V- and J-gene trimming. Earlier findings revealed that most TCR beta V segments proved productive either about 87% or about 30% of the time.

The study ran its PCR with 60 Vbeta and 13 Jbeta primers. Profiled with immunoSEQ multiplex PCR; TCRdb holds only in-frame clones, not every one. The sample lists 210,000 or so clones, around four fifths occurring once. The germline CDR1 and CDR2 sequences are SGDLS and YYNGEE. There are 16 residues in the CDR3. Trimming removed 4 bases from V and 4 bases from J; junction bases left unmatched: 13. In regard to this clone: The antigen remains undetermined.

The sequencing sample was made of PBMCs. This chain connects TRBV9 to TRBJ2-5, with TRBD1 matching 7 bases. This TCR was recovered from a woman in her 40s in good health and CMV-seronegative. As DNA, the CDR3 is TGTGCCAGCAGCTCAAGATTAGACAGGGTTGGAGAGACCCAGTACTTC. Its protein product is CASSSRLDRVGETQYF.